This is a list of T cell receptor beta chains from one sample in a study of cytomegalovirus exposure and HLA in healthy donors. Produced via immunoSEQ multiplex PCR; TCRdb's table is partial and in-frame only. Of about 80,000 clones listed, roughly 80% are singletons. The sequencing sample was made of PBMCs. The receptors shown here come from a woman between 35 and 50 years old in good health and CMV-seropositive. CDR3s leave out the opening cysteine and the closing phenylalanine or tryptophan.

V,J,length,CDR3
TRBV29-1,TRBJ2-1,13,SVEVDGSAANEQF
TRBV29-1,TRBJ2-1,12,SVGVAASYNEQF
TRBV15,TRBJ2-7,12,ATSRKAGDYEQY
TRBV30,TRBJ1-2,13,ACRGSFNLNYGYT
TRBV30,TRBJ1-5,11,AWTGQGDQPQH
TRBV5-4,TRBJ2-7,11,ASSVTGVYEQY
TRBV9,TRBJ1-1,12,ASSVGGMNTEAF
TRBV6-6,TRBJ2-7,13,ASSTGTGSTYEQY
TRBV2,TRBJ1-5,15,ASSGTGNWNSNQPQH
TRBV28,TRBJ2-5,12,ASSLGQGGETQY
TRBV6-1,TRBJ1-4,12,ASSELITYEKLF
TRBV10-3,TRBJ2-7,11,AISGQGAYEQY
TRBV14,TRBJ1-4,11,ASSQQINEKLF
TRBV6-5,TRBJ2-1,13,ASSLVAGVFNEQF
TRBV30,TRBJ1-5,11,AWSTRGDQPQH
TRBV19,TRBJ2-3,12,ASSLDRAPDTQY
TRBV5-4,TRBJ1-1,13,ASSLEGFGRTEAF
TRBV10-3,TRBJ1-1,14,AISGTTQGARTEAF
TRBV6-6,TRBJ2-7,10,ASRSGGSEQY
TRBV7-8,TRBJ2-7,12,ASSLGQVGYEQY
TRBV4-2,TRBJ1-5,14,ASSQRSLGENQPQH
TRBV5-1,TRBJ2-7,12,ASSLVGEGYEQY
TRBV5-1,TRBJ2-7,12,ASSTGQASYEQY
TRBV4-2,TRBJ2-2,19,ASSQYQNRGRLAPNTGELF
TRBV6-5,TRBJ2-7,12,ASSSDRTGLEQY
TRBV9,TRBJ2-7,15,ASSVSPTRGERDEQY
TRBV6-5,TRBJ2-7,10,ASGVSGDEQY
TRBV6-4,TRBJ2-1,12,ASSVDAGGNEQF
TRBV25-1,TRBJ1-2,12,ASSEAWSGGGYT
TRBV15,TRBJ2-7,13,ATSRDPRVGYEQY
TRBV18,TRBJ1-4,12,ASSPKQGYEKLF
TRBV2,TRBJ1-2,15,ASSKGHLSPSLGGYT
TRBV18,TRBJ2-7,11,ASSRTGEGEQY
TRBV28,TRBJ1-5,14,ASSLRAGWGGQPQH
TRBV7-6,TRBJ1-6,13,ASSFGRQANSPLH
TRBV28,TRBJ1-1,14,ASSSFGQGVSTEAF
TRBV5-1,TRBJ2-1,13,ASSPRQPSGNEQF
TRBV2,TRBJ1-5,15,ASSERGNRVKDQPQH
TRBV29-1,TRBJ1-2,9,SVGQGYGYT
TRBV2,TRBJ1-4,14,ASSEAMTGTNEKLF
TRBV27,TRBJ1-1,9,ASSHNTEAF
TRBV5-1,TRBJ1-2,13,ASSLGGEVSYGYT